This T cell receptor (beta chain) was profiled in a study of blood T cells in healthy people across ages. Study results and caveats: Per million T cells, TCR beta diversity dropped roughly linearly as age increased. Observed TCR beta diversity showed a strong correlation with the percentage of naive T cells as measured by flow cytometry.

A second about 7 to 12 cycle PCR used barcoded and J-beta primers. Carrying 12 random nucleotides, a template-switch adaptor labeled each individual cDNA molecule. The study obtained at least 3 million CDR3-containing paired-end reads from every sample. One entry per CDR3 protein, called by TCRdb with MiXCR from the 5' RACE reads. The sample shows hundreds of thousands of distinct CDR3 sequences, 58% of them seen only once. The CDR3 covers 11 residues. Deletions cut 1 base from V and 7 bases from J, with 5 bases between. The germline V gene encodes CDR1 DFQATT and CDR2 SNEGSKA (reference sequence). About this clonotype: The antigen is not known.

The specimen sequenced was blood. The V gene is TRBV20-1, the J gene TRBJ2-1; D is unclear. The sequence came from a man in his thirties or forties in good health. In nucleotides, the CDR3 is TGCAGTGCTAGAGCCCAAAATGAGCAGTTCTTC. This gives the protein CSARAQNEQFF.